Listed below are T cell receptor beta chains from one sample, sequenced in a study of blood T cell repertoires in COVID-19. TCRdb's copy holds only in-frame clones and misses some; the assay was immunoSEQ multiplex PCR. The repertoire holds 200,000 to 250,000 clones, with roughly 80% as singletons. The specimen was peripheral blood. These receptors came from an elderly woman with active or convalescent COVID-19. Each CDR3 is given with its conserved first and last residue.

V	J	CDR3
TRBV4-2	TRBJ2-1	CASSQAAGGLNEQFF
TRBV4-3	TRBJ2-7	CASSQGQGVYYEQYF
TRBV27	TRBJ2-4	CASSTAGRGGAKNIQYF
TRBV11-2	TRBJ2-1	CASSLASGRLGINEQFF
TRBV6-2/TRBV6-3	TRBJ2-1	CASSYISGGDYNEQFF
TRBV27	TRBJ2-2	CASSADRVRETGELFF
TRBV3-1/TRBV3-2	TRBJ2-3	CASSQLVIDTQYF
TRBV19	TRBJ1-1	CASSMVSGITEAFF
TRBV5-1	TRBJ1-2	CASSQDRADGYTF
TRBV18	TRBJ2-5	CASSPETGVRETQYF
TRBV10-3	TRBJ2-3	CAISVGGDTQYF
TRBV7-3	TRBJ1-1	CASSLEAGRTGVNTEAFF
TRBV7-9	TRBJ1-1	CASSLIQDTEAFF
TRBV11-3	TRBJ2-5	CASSTGQGAGETQYF
TRBV30	TRBJ2-1	CAWSPSGYNEQFF
TRBV10-3	TRBJ1-3	CAISESRGSGNTIYF
TRBV27	TRBJ2-7	CASSLNGGLYEQYF
TRBV7-9	TRBJ1-5	CASSLDGGEVQGGRPQHF
TRBV9	TRBJ2-3	CASSVAGTSTDTQYF
TRBV9	TRBJ2-5	CASSPNPQGSGTQYF
TRBV18	TRBJ2-3	CASSPDRRTDTQYF
TRBV4-3	TRBJ1-1	CASSQDSGAKGTEAFF
TRBV5-1	TRBJ2-6	CASREESGANVLTF
TRBV7-4	TRBJ2-7	CASSSSPSENSYEQYF
TRBV7-8	TRBJ2-7	CASSFKDTSYEQYF
TRBV6-1	TRBJ1-5	CASSEVVQAGNQPQHF
TRBV7-3	TRBJ2-5	CASSQGVQETQYF
TRBV18	TRBJ2-3	CASSLLGQGSTDTQYF